This TCR beta chain was captured in a study of CD8 T cells in Susac syndrome. Trimming removed 5 bases at V and 3 bases at J, with 11 bases between. Looked up from germline, CDR1 is GTSNPN and CDR2 is SVGIG (reference sequence). This CDR3 is 12 amino acids long. CD8+ and CD4+ T cells circulating in blood were sequenced for TCR beta. Reverse transcription of roughly 0.45 to 1 ug RNA was performed with random hexamers. Amplification of TCR beta CDR3 by immunoSEQ multiplex PCR spanned 54 Vbeta and 13 Jbeta. One entry per CDR3 protein results from TCRdb running MiXCR on the immunoSEQ multiplex PCR reads. The sample lists 100,000 to 150,000 distinct CDR3 sequences, roughly 94% occurring once.

The genes are TRBV30 and TRBJ2-7; tentative D call: TRBD1 (5 bases). The sequence was obtained from a human donor with multiple sclerosis. Sequenced sample: CD4+ T cells from PBMCs. The CDR3 DNA is TGTGCCTGGGCCCAGGGTGGCTACGAGCAGTACTTC. It encodes CAWAQGGYEQYF.